This T cell receptor beta chain is from a study of T-cell memory formation after mild COVID-19. This CDR3 contains 16 residues. Germline V gene sequence: CDR1 MNHEY, CDR2 SMNVEV (reference sequence). The junction had 13 bases not matched to a gene; V was cut back by 7 bases and J by 2 bases. Study-wide results and caveats: Confirmation of SARS-CoV-2 specificity was lacking for second-wave clones peaking day 37.

Turning to this clonotype: Its antigen is still unknown.

TCRdb independently ran MiXCR on the 5' RACE reads; one entry per CDR3 protein. Of 530,000 or so distinct CDR3 sequences in the sample, approximately 15% were seen once. The chain combines TRBV27 with TRBJ1-2; 7 bases match TRBD1. This clonotype was obtained from an adult woman who had mild COVID-19 (a few samples of this study predate the infection). Cell type and time point are not known. Specimen: PBMCs or a T cell subset sorted from them (not recorded which). DNA of the CDR3: TGTGCCAGCAAACCTTTAACAGGGGAAAAAAACTATGGCTACACCTTC. Its protein product is CASKPLTGEKNYGYTF.